Here is one T cell receptor (beta chain) with its context. No antigen is known for it. Germline V CDR1 and CDR2: SGHVS, FNYEAQ. CDR3 length: 13 amino acids. The V end was cut by 1 base, the J end by 1 base, with 4 bases between. Full-length variable regions came from constant-region reverse primers plus semi-nested Nested Universal Primer A PCR. One entry per CDR3 protein, called by TCRdb with MiXCR from the 5' RACE reads. The sample lists some 40,000 distinct CDR3 sequences, less than 35% occurring once. Study-wide findings and caveats: Greatest tumor Treg TCR overlap was with tumor naive CD4+ cells.

Memory CD4+ cells were defined as CD4+CD45RO+CD25-. This receptor was taken from a female donor with breast cancer. The rearrangement links TRBV7-6 to TRBJ1-1, with D unclear. Sequencing used memory CD4+ T cells sorted from a lymph node. Subset given: memory CD4+ T cells, CD4+CD45RO+CD25-. Written as DNA, the CDR3 is TGTGCCAGCAGCTTAGTAACGAACACTGAAGCTTTCTTT. As protein: CASSLVTNTEAFF.